Listed below are T cell receptor beta chains from one sample, sequenced in a study of blood T cell repertoires in COVID-19. Generated by immunoSEQ multiplex PCR, the TCRdb table keeps only in-frame clones and is missing some. The table lists fewer than 250,000 clones, approximately 80% of them singletons. The sequenced material came from peripheral blood. The receptor source for this set is an older woman with active or convalescent COVID-19. Both conserved end residues are part of each CDR3. The order of the fields is V gene, clone size, D gene, J gene, CDR3 protein, CDR3 DNA. A D gene is named only where the DNA matches it firmly. Clone size is not always given. Where it is, it says once, few, many or a class for expanded clones.

TRBV11-3	.	TRBD1	TRBJ2-1	CASSSGTGIGEQFF	TGTGCCAGCAGCTCCGGGACAGGGATAGGTGAGCAGTTCTTC
TRBV6-5	once	.	TRBJ1-3	CASSYRRDLGGNTIYF	TGTGCCAGCAGTTACCGCCGGGATCTAGGGGGAAACACCATATATTTT
TRBV28	once	TRBD1	TRBJ2-2	CASSPNPATGANTGELFF	TGTGCCAGCAGTCCCAACCCCGCGACAGGGGCGAACACCGGGGAGCTGTTTTTT
TRBV19	few	TRBD1	TRBJ2-6	CASSHRPAGGMAGSGANVLTF	TGTGCCAGTAGTCATAGGCCAGCAGGGGGTATGGCCGGGTCTGGGGCCAACGTCCTGACTTTC
TRBV27	few	TRBD1	TRBJ1-6	CASSFRQGSSPLHF	TGTGCCAGCAGTTTCAGACAGGGAAGTTCACCCCTCCACTTT
TRBV7-2	.	.	TRBJ2-3	CASSLEPSTDTQYF	TGTGCCAGCAGCTTAGAGCCGAGCACAGATACGCAGTATTTT
TRBV9	.	TRBD1	TRBJ2-5	CASSTTGGDGETQYF	TGTGCCAGCAGCACAACAGGGGGCGACGGGGAGACCCAGTACTTC
TRBV19	.	.	TRBJ1-6	CASSMREVVPLHF	TGTGCCAGTAGTATGCGGGAAGTGGTTCCCCTCCACTTT
TRBV5-1	few	.	TRBJ2-3	CASRIETGTDTQYF	TGCGCCAGCAGAATTGAGACAGGAACAGATACGCAGTATTTT
TRBV2	.	TRBD1	TRBJ1-4	CASSVDRGSEKLFF	TGTGCCAGCAGCGTGGACAGGGGGTCTGAAAAACTGTTTTTT
TRBV7-9	.	TRBD1	TRBJ2-3	CASSAINRDRVYTDTQYF	TGTGCCAGCAGCGCGATAAACCGGGACAGGGTATACACAGATACGCAGTATTTT
TRBV7-9	.	.	TRBJ2-6	CASSFDPGSGANVLTF	TGTGCCAGCAGCTTCGACCCAGGTTCTGGGGCCAACGTCCTGACTTTC
TRBV28	once	.	TRBJ1-2	CASALPPPQGLDYGYTF	TGTGCCAGCGCCCTACCCCCCCCGCAGGGTTTGGACTATGGCTACACCTTC
TRBV11-3	.	TRBD1	TRBJ1-1	CASSSSRTGLATEAFF	TGTGCCAGCAGCTCTTCCCGGACAGGGCTCGCAACTGAAGCTTTCTTT
TRBV18	.	TRBD1	TRBJ1-1	CASSLIDRGNAEAFF	TGTGCCAGCTCGCTGATTGACAGGGGGAACGCTGAAGCTTTCTTT
TRBV6-6	.	TRBD2	TRBJ2-2	CASSPALAGPGELFF	TGTGCCAGCAGCCCGGCACTAGCGGGGCCCGGGGAGCTGTTTTTT
TRBV3-1/TRBV3-2	once	TRBD1	TRBJ1-4	CASSRDRRLATNEKLFF	TGTGCCAGCAGCCGGGACAGAAGGCTTGCAACTAATGAAAAACTGTTTTTT
TRBV3-1/TRBV3-2	.	.	TRBJ1-1	CASSQGGGSEAFF	TGTGCCAGCAGCCAAGGGGGGGGGTCTGAGGCTTTCTTT
TRBV4-1	.	.	TRBJ1-1	CASSLERKGLVSPDTEAFF	TGCGCCAGCAGCCTGGAGCGGAAGGGCCTGGTATCTCCTGACACTGAAGCTTTCTTT